This TCR beta chain emerged from a study of blood T cell repertoires in COVID-19. Study-level background: Sites in the United States, Italy and Spain provided acute and convalescent COVID-19 samples.

The table lists this clone with a few counts. The trim removed 5 bases at V and 8 bases at J, leaving 13 bases unmatched. The germline gives CDR1 SEHNR, CDR2 FQNEAQ (reference sequence). There are 16 residues in the CDR3. In the original workflow: Nucleated cell number was recorded as an estimate derived from reference gene primer amplification. Some clones are missing from TCRdb's copy, which holds only in-frame ones; the method was immunoSEQ multiplex PCR. The DNA was the basis for D and trimming; V, J and clone size are from that table. The data hold 30,000 to 45,000 clones, with 60% to 85% observed a single time.

This receptor was identified in a man in his fifties or sixties with active COVID-19. Material: peripheral blood. This chain joins TRBV7-9 and TRBJ1-4; 8 bases align to TRBD1. In DNA form, the CDR3 reads TGTGCCAGCAGCCTCAGCGCCGGGACAGGTGGAGAAAAACTGTTTTTT. It codes for CASSLSAGTGGEKLFF.